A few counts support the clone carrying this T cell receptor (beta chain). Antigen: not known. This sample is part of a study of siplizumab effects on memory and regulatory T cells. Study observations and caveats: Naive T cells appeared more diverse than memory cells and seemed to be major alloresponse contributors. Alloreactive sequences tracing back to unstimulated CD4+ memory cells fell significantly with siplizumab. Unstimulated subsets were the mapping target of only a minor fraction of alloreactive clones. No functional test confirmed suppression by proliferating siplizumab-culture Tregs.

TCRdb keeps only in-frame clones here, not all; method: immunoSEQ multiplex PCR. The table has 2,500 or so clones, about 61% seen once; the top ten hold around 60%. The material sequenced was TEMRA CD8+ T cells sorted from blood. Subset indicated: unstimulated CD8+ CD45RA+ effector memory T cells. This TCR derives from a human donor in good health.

The CDR3 sequence: CASSLGGRATRGEAFF. CDR3 DNA: TGTGCCAGCAGCCTGGGGGGGCGCGCTACCAGGGGTGAAGCTTTCTTT. The chain uses TRBV5-8 and TRBJ1-1; D possibly corresponds to TRBD1 (6 bases). The germline V and J ends were trimmed by 4 bases and 7 bases, with 23 bases remaining between them. This CDR3 contains 16 residues. Germline values: CDR1 SGHTS, CDR2 YDEGEE.